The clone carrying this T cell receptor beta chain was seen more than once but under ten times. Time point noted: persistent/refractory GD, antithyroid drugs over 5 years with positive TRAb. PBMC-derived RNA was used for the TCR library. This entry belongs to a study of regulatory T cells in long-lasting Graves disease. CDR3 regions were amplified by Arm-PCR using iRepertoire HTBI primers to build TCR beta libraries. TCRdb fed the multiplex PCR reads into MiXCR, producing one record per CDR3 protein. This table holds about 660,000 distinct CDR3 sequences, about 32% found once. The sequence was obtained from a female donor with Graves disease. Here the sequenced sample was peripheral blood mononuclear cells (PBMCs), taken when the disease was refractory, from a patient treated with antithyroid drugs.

The DNA for the CDR3 is TGTGCCAGCAGCGTATCGCGGACGGGCGCTGGCGGCTACACCTTC. Its protein is CASSVSRTGAGGYTF. This rearrangement joins TRBV9 to TRBJ1-2, with unresolved D. Germline loops: CDR1 SGDLS, CDR2 YYNGEE. The V and J ends lost 1 base and 8 bases respectively, with 18 bases between them. This CDR3 spans 15 amino acids.